This entry describes one T cell receptor beta chain. Its specificity is not known. The data stem from a study of cytomegalovirus exposure and HLA in healthy donors. Study conclusions and caveats: It was reported that TCR beta sequences correctly inferred the HLA-A and HLA-B alleles for most subjects. An analysis done earlier found most TCR beta V segments productive about 90% or about 30% of the time.

This CDR3 contains 15 residues. Germline values: CDR1 SGHNT, CDR2 YYREEE (reference sequence). V gave up 7 bases and J gave up 3 bases, with 16 bases separating them. 13 Jbeta primers and 60 Vbeta primers were used for the PCR. Sequenced by immunoSEQ multiplex PCR; TCRdb stores in-frame clones only, minus some. Counted here are 150,000 to 200,000 clones, roughly four fifths occurring once; the ten biggest clones make up approximately 2.2%. The receptor's source is a woman aged 25 to 39 in good health and CMV-seropositive. V gene TRBV5-4 combines with J gene TRBJ2-2; TRBD1 might be the D (7 bases). Sequenced material: PBMCs. Here the CDR3 DNA reads TGTGCCAGCGGCATCAGGGGGGCGGACACCGGGGAGCTGTTTTTT. It specifies CASGIRGADTGELFF.